Listed below are T cell receptor beta chains from one sample, sequenced in a study of metastatic and nonmetastatic thyroid tumors. TCRdb ran MiXCR on the PCR reads. The sample holds 25,000 to 35,000 clones, around 4% seen once. Specimen: blood. These receptors originate from a female donor with papillary thyroid cancer or a benign thyroid nodule (not recorded which). Some clones in this sample may be carry-over from other donors' samples. CDR3s include the opening cysteine and the closing phenylalanine or tryptophan. D genes are given only for firm matches.

J: TRBJ1-4
V: TRBV6-2/TRBV6-3
D: -
CDR3: CASSYSGFGTNEKLFF

J: TRBJ1-1
V: TRBV16
D: TRBD1
CDR3: CASSPRGRMNTEAFF

J: TRBJ2-7
V: TRBV6-1
D: -
CDR3: CASIESLESAEQYF

J: TRBJ2-1
V: TRBV15
D: -
CDR3: CATTSGHYNEQFF

J: TRBJ1-1
V: TRBV28
D: TRBD1
CDR3: CASSFGTAPEAFF

J: TRBJ1-2
V: TRBV5-5
D: TRBD1
CDR3: CASRRGTGGPPDGYTF

J: TRBJ2-1
V: TRBV20-1
D: -
CDR3: CSARGGSGSYNEQFF

J: TRBJ2-7
V: TRBV5-1
D: -
CDR3: CASSWQGGLYEQYF

J: TRBJ2-2
V: TRBV27
D: -
CDR3: CASSFSTTGELFF

J: TRBJ1-5
V: TRBV28
D: TRBD1
CDR3: CASNSSPGQGDNQPQHF

J: TRBJ2-7
V: TRBV28
D: TRBD2
CDR3: CASSSFLMSGSDSYEQYF

J: TRBJ2-3
V: TRBV6-4
D: -
CDR3: CASSDDPGTTDTQYF

J: TRBJ1-2
V: TRBV18
D: TRBD1
CDR3: CASSPTGGDYGYTF

J: TRBJ2-2
V: TRBV10-3
D: TRBD1
CDR3: CAISESDRGRAGELFF

J: TRBJ2-6
V: TRBV28
D: TRBD1
CDR3: CACSPGTGVNSGANVLNF

J: TRBJ2-2
V: TRBV6-4
D: -
CDR3: CASSNSDGGELFF

J: TRBJ1-6
V: TRBV12-3/TRBV12-4
D: TRBD1
CDR3: CASSPGQGSGPLHF

J: TRBJ2-7
V: TRBV7-2
D: -
CDR3: CASSLERSYEQYF

J: TRBJ1-1
V: TRBV2
D: -
CDR3: CASSEAGQSTEAFF

J: TRBJ1-1
V: TRBV19
D: -
CDR3: CASQIPTTNEAFF

J: TRBJ2-1
V: TRBV7-8
D: TRBD2
CDR3: CASSFGRGSGNEQFF

J: TRBJ1-5
V: TRBV20-1
D: -
CDR3: CSASPRMGGNQPQHF

J: TRBJ2-6
V: TRBV30
D: -
CDR3: CAWSKSGANVLTF

J: TRBJ2-5
V: TRBV5-1
D: TRBD2
CDR3: CASSLDSGIGGTQYF

J: TRBJ1-5
V: TRBV20-1
D: -
CDR3: CSARVWGQPQHF

J: TRBJ2-7
V: TRBV25-1
D: TRBD2
CDR3: CASSDPRTSGSYEQYF

J: TRBJ2-1
V: TRBV7-8
D: TRBD1
CDR3: CASSYGQGAGEQFF

J: TRBJ1-2
V: TRBV2
D: TRBD1
CDR3: CASSGPQGSSYGYTF

J: TRBJ2-1
V: TRBV6-6
D: TRBD2
CDR3: CASSYHAGGSYNEQFF

J: TRBJ2-2
V: TRBV7-3
D: TRBD1
CDR3: CASSRTGTGTGELFF

J: TRBJ1-1
V: TRBV18
D: -
CDR3: CASSPIPGLNDHTEAFF

J: TRBJ2-7
V: TRBV12-3/TRBV12-4
D: TRBD1
CDR3: CASSLGTGTYEQYF

J: TRBJ2-7
V: TRBV11-3
D: -
CDR3: CASSPRVRSYEQYF

J: TRBJ2-7
V: TRBV9
D: TRBD2
CDR3: CASSPRLARTGEQYF

J: TRBJ2-7
V: TRBV27
D: TRBD1
CDR3: CASSPGRGLLLEQYF

J: TRBJ2-7
V: TRBV10-2
D: -
CDR3: CASSAGSLYEQYF

J: TRBJ2-3
V: TRBV29-1
D: -
CDR3: CSVEDRRRVTDTQYF

J: TRBJ2-7
V: TRBV19
D: TRBD1
CDR3: CASSSVRGYEQYF

J: TRBJ2-2
V: TRBV11-2
D: -
CDR3: CASSQGRERKDGELFF

J: TRBJ2-3
V: TRBV28
D: TRBD1
CDR3: CASSPPGQSHTDTQYF

J: TRBJ1-5
V: TRBV28
D: TRBD1
CDR3: CASSLLDRSINQPQHF

J: TRBJ1-1
V: TRBV2
D: -
CDR3: CASTKGPGDTEAFF

J: TRBJ2-7
V: TRBV9
D: TRBD2
CDR3: CASSVEAREGYEQYF

J: TRBJ2-2
V: TRBV12-3/TRBV12-4
D: -
CDR3: CASNPTTNTGELFF

J: TRBJ1-4
V: TRBV7-9
D: TRBD1
CDR3: CASSLAPTGFEKLFF

J: TRBJ2-3
V: TRBV2
D: TRBD2
CDR3: CASRGWTSGFRTDTQYF

J: TRBJ2-1
V: TRBV7-9
D: TRBD2
CDR3: CASSLLGLSGIIGNEQFF

J: TRBJ1-2
V: TRBV28
D: -
CDR3: CASSSLSTGTGYTF

J: TRBJ2-5
V: TRBV5-8
D: -
CDR3: CASSLRGMSIAQYF

J: TRBJ1-2
V: TRBV10-2
D: -
CDR3: CASSERVALRGYTF

J: TRBJ2-7
V: TRBV3-1
D: -
CDR3: CASSQGWQDPYEQYF

J: TRBJ2-7
V: TRBV7-9
D: -
CDR3: CANRPFQGRVQYF

J: TRBJ1-2
V: TRBV5-8
D: TRBD1
CDR3: CASRTGVEDGYTF

J: TRBJ1-1
V: TRBV9
D: -
CDR3: CASTGANTEAFF

J: TRBJ1-5
V: TRBV6-4
D: -
CDR3: CASSEQYSPNQPQHF